Below, 27 T cell receptor beta chains from the same sample are listed, as sequenced in a study of T cell responses to AZD1222 COVID-19 vaccine. The table came from immunoSEQ multiplex PCR; TCRdb's copy has only in-frame clones and leaves some out. The table includes around 180,000 clones, 88% detected once. This sample comprised peripheral blood, obtained 28 days after the second AZD1222 dose. These receptors were taken from an adult who received the AZD1222 COVID-19 vaccine.

This clone was picked up one time. The chain employs TRBV12-3 or TRBV12-4 and TRBJ1-4, with D unclear. This CDR3 comprises 12 residues. With 1 base removed from V and 8 bases from J, the gap between germline ends came to 5 bases. The CDR3 DNA reads TGTGCCAGCAGTTTAGAAGGGGAAAAACTGTTTTTT. It specifies CASSLEGEKLFF.

The V call is TRBV18, the J call TRBJ1-4, with a weak D call TRBD1 (6 bases). The germline gives CDR1 KGHSH, CDR2 LQKENI. CDR3 length equals 15 residues. Trimming left V 0 bases short and J 5 bases short, with 10 bases between. The CDR3 sequence: CASSPPSGVNEKLFF. Written as DNA, the CDR3 is TGTGCCAGCTCACCACCATCAGGGGTAAATGAAAAACTGTTTTTT. The whole variable domain, remainder taken from reference TRBV18 and TRBJ1-4, is NAGVMQNPRHLVRRRGQEARLRCSPMKGHSHVYWYRQLPEEGLKFMVYLQKENIIDESGMPKERFSAEFPKEGPSILRIQQVVRGDSAAYFCASSPPSGVNEKLFFGSGTQLSVL.

The chain couples TRBV5-1 to TRBJ2-1; D may be TRBD1 or TRBD2 (5 bases each). There are 16 residues in the CDR3. V was clipped by 3 bases and J by 2 bases, with 15 bases between them. CDR1 is SGHRS, CDR2 YFSETQ, per germline. The CDR3 DNA follows: TGCGCCAGCAGCTGGGGGAGCACGGGCCCCTACAATGAGCAGTTCTTC. This sequence encodes CASSWGSTGPYNEQFF.

Only a few counts were recorded for this clone. This CDR3 is CASSQAARSSYNEQFF. The CDR3 DNA is TGCGCCAGCAGCCAGGCAGCTAGGAGCTCCTACAATGAGCAGTTCTTC. The V call is TRBV4-3, the J call TRBJ2-1; D is uncertain. From germline, CDR1 is LGHNA and CDR2 YSLEER. The CDR3 totals 16 residues. Trimming took 3 bases from V and 0 from J, leaving 12 bases between them.

This clone has more than one count but fewer than ten. This chain joins TRBV28 and TRBJ2-5; D remains unclear. Per the germline V gene, CDR1 is MDHEN and CDR2 is SYDVKM. The CDR3 runs 15 residues. V gave up 3 bases and J gave up 2 bases, with 13 bases separating them. The CDR3 DNA reads as TGTGCCAGCAGTTTCCAAACCCCCAGGCAAGAGACCCAGTACTTC. It is translated as CASSFQTPRQETQYF.

The chain combines TRBV12-3 or TRBV12-4 with TRBJ1-5, with TRBD1 as a possible D gene (6 bases). The CDR3 sequence is 12 residues long. V lost 7 bases to trimming and J lost 6 bases, with 10 bases between them. CDR3 nucleotide sequence: TGTGCCAGCAACCAGGGGCCTCAGCCCCAGCATTTT. It specifies CASNQGPQPQHF.

In this sample, this clone turned up once. This rearrangement joins TRBV6-2 or TRBV6-3 to TRBJ1-2; D is unclear. The CDR3 runs to 13 residues. Germline V gene data show CDR1 as MNHEY and CDR2 as SVGEGT. Trimming removed 0 bases at V and 4 bases at J, with 6 bases between. CDR3 amino acids: CASSYSSPYGYTF. The CDR3, as DNA: TGTGCCAGCAGTTACTCCTCCCCCTATGGCTACACCTTC.

The table lists this clone with a count of one. CDR3 amino acids: CATVGKDTGELFF. In DNA, the CDR3 is TGTGCCACCGTAGGGAAGGACACCGGGGAGCTGTTTTTT. The gene calls are TRBV12-3 or TRBV12-4 and TRBJ2-2; D not resolved. Trimming removed 10 bases at V and 3 bases at J, with 12 bases between. There are 13 residues in the CDR3.

V usage is TRBV9 and J usage is TRBJ2-7, with D perhaps TRBD2 (5 bases). Trimming stripped 0 bases from V and 6 bases from J, with 16 bases between. Germline V gene data show CDR1 as SGDLS and CDR2 as YYNGEE. CDR3 length equals 15 residues. The chain's CDR3 is CASSVVDGNSGEQYF. The CDR3 DNA is TGTGCCAGCAGCGTAGTGGACGGGAACAGTGGCGAGCAGTACTTC.

The CDR3 is CASSFVGNQPQHF. The CDR3 DNA follows: TGTGCCAGCAGCTTTGTCGGAAATCAGCCCCAGCATTTT. The chain couples TRBV5-8 to TRBJ1-5; D is undetermined. There are 13 residues in the CDR3. The germline V gene has CDR1 SGHTS and CDR2 YDEGEE. V was pared by 2 bases and J by 4 bases, with 7 bases between.

The V and J genes are TRBV19 and TRBJ1-4; D remains unclear. The germline V gene has CDR1 LNHDA and CDR2 SQIVND (reference sequence). Trimming pared 4 bases from V and 3 bases from J, leaving 12 bases between. This CDR3 contains 15 residues. The CDR3 DNA is TGTGCCAGTAGTACGGTGGTAACGGCTAATGAAAAACTGTTTTTT. Encoded protein: CASSTVVTANEKLFF.

The chain uses TRBV5-6 and TRBJ2-5; no clear D gene. Trimming shortened V by 2 bases and J by 1 base, and 3 bases separated the two germline ends. The CDR3 is 12 residues long. CDR1 SGHDT and CDR2 YYEEEE come from the germline V gene. In DNA form, the CDR3 reads TGTGCCAGCAGCTTTATCCAAGAGACCCAGTACTTC. Protein product: CASSFIQETQYF.

This clone was detected only once. This chain links TRBV19 with TRBJ2-2; perhaps TRBD1 as D (6 bases). The CDR3 has 13 amino acids. Germline-derived CDR1 and CDR2 are LNHDA and SQIVND (reference sequence). Deletions cut 3 bases from V and 6 bases from J, with 8 bases between. Written as DNA, the CDR3 is TGTGCCAGTAGTATGTCAGGGGCCGGGGAGCTGTTTTTT. It yields the protein CASSMSGAGELFF. Together with reference TRBV19 and TRBJ2-2, the CDR3 gives the full variable domain: DGGITQSPKYLFRKEGQNVTLSCEQNLNHDAMYWYRQDPGQGLRLIYYSQIVNDFQKGDIAEGYSVSREKKESFPLTVTSAQKNPTAFYLCASSMSGAGELFFGEGSRLTVL.

The chain joins TRBV19 to TRBJ1-3; D remains unclear. CDR1 and CDR2 (germline): LNHDA, SQIVND (reference sequence). This CDR3 spans 15 amino acids. Trimming took 3 bases from V and 0 from J, leaving 9 bases between them. CDR3 protein: CASSISQISGNTIYF. In DNA, the CDR3 is TGTGCCAGTAGTATCAGTCAGATCTCTGGAAACACCATATATTTT.

This clone was detected only once. The chain is built from TRBV7-2 and TRBJ2-7; a weak D match, TRBD1 (5 bases). Germline values: CDR1 SGHTA, CDR2 FQGNSA. V lost 2 bases to trimming and J lost 3 bases, with 8 bases between them. There are 13 residues in the CDR3. CDR3 DNA sequence: TGTGCCAGCAGCTTAATCCAGGGCTACGAGCAGTACTTC. It encodes CASSLIQGYEQYF. Together with reference TRBV7-2 and TRBJ2-7, the CDR3 gives the full variable domain: GAGVSQSPSNKVTEKGKDVELRCDPISGHTALYWYRQSLGQGLEFLIYFQGNSAPDKSGLPSDRFSAERTGGSVSTLTIQRTQQEDSAVYLCASSLIQGYEQYFGPGTRLTVT.

The rearrangement joins TRBV19 to TRBJ2-7; D perhaps matches TRBD1 (5 bases). The germline CDR1 and CDR2 sequences are LNHDA and SQIVND (reference sequence). The CDR3 runs 17 residues. The V and J ends lost 5 bases and 7 bases respectively, with 27 bases between them. The CDR3 coding sequence is TGTGCCAGTAGTCTTACAGGAGTTCCGCCCCTCTACGAGGAGCAGTACTTC. Translating it yields CASSLTGVPPLYEEQYF.

A single count supports this clone. The V call is TRBV7-2, the J call TRBJ1-1, with D uncertain. With 4 bases removed from V and 3 bases from J, the gap between germline ends came to 15 bases. This CDR3 is 15 amino acids long. Germline V gives CDR1 SGHTA, CDR2 FQGNSA. The CDR3 loop reads CASSYDPRGDTEAFF. The CDR3 DNA reads TGTGCCAGCAGCTACGACCCCCGTGGGGACACTGAAGCTTTCTTT.

The chain uses TRBV6-5 and TRBJ1-2, with a tentative D call TRBD1 (5 bases). Looked up from germline, CDR1 is MNHEY and CDR2 is SVGAGI. The CDR3 loop spans 14 amino acids. The ends were cut back, 10 bases at V and 0 bases at J, with 15 bases in the middle. CDR3 loop: CATLGGSANYGYTF. The CDR3 DNA follows: TGTGCCACCCTGGGGGGATCAGCTAACTATGGCTACACCTTC.

This clone has just a few counts. The chain combines TRBV7-2 with TRBJ2-3, with 11 bases identical to TRBD1. The CDR3 contains 15 residues. With 3 bases clipped from V and 7 bases from J, the junction kept 6 bases outside the gene matches. Looked up from germline, CDR1 is SGHTA and CDR2 is FQGNSA. The CDR3 region has the DNA TGTGCCAGCAGCTTGGACAGGGGGCTAACGAATACGCAGTATTTT. Its translation: CASSLDRGLTNTQYF.

V usage is TRBV7-2 and J usage is TRBJ1-2; the match to TRBD1 covers 7 bases. The CDR3 length is 12 residues. J lost 7 bases, V lost 5 bases, and 4 bases had no gene match. Per germline, CDR1 SGHTA and CDR2 FQGNSA. The CDR3 spells CASSTYRGGYTF. The CDR3 DNA is TGTGCCAGCAGCACCTACAGGGGTGGCTACACCTTC.

The chain uses TRBV11-3 and TRBJ2-1; D call uncertain. Trimming removed 3 bases from V and 4 bases from J, with 13 bases in between. CDR3 length: 15 residues. Per the germline V gene, CDR1 is SGHNT and CDR2 is YENEEA. The CDR3: CASSLYGPGYNEQFF. Here the CDR3 DNA reads TGTGCCAGCAGCTTGTACGGTCCCGGGTACAATGAGCAGTTCTTC.

The chain recombines TRBV19 with TRBJ2-1; 13 bases fit TRBD2. Germline V CDR1 and CDR2: LNHDA, SQIVND (reference sequence). V gave up 5 bases and J gave up 6 bases; unmatched junction bases: 7. CDR3 length: 16 residues. Here the CDR3 reads CASSPRTSGRGNEQFF. The CDR3 DNA sequence: TGTGCCAGTAGTCCCCGGACTAGCGGGAGAGGCAATGAGCAGTTCTTC.

This clone was counted a single time. For the CDR3, the DNA is TGTGCCAGCAGCTACGGAGGACAACTAGCGGGAGCCGGCACAGATACGCAGTATTTT. Protein product: CASSYGGQLAGAGTDTQYF. The chain carries TRBV7-8 and TRBJ2-3; 11 nucleotides match TRBD2. The junction had 13 bases not matched to a gene; V was cut back by 4 bases and J by 1 base. The V gene's germline CDR1 is SGHVS and CDR2 FQNEAQ. The CDR3 spans 19 residues.

This chain links TRBV5-1 with TRBJ2-7; 9 bases match TRBD1. Trimming at V came to 2 bases and at J to 2 bases, leaving 5 bases not matched to a gene. This CDR3 has 15 residues. Germline V gives CDR1 SGHRS, CDR2 YFSETQ. CDR3 bases: TGCGCCAGCAGCTTTAATGGACAGGGGACCTACGAGCAGTACTTC. This encodes CASSFNGQGTYEQYF.

CDR3 in DNA: TGCGCCAGCAGCTTGGGACAGGGACTGGATGAGCAGTTCTTC. Encoded protein: CASSLGQGLDEQFF. The rearrangement links TRBV5-1 to TRBJ2-1; D may be TRBD1 (7 bases). Trimming stripped 0 bases from V and 8 bases from J, with 12 bases between. Germline CDR1 reads SGHRS; CDR2 reads YFSETQ. CDR3 length: 14 amino acids.

The V call is TRBV27, the J call TRBJ2-1; D uncertain. Germline loops: CDR1 MNHEY, CDR2 SMNVEV (reference sequence). The CDR3 totals 13 residues. V was clipped by 6 bases and J by 5 bases, with 11 bases between them. The CDR3 here is CASSPPLNNEQFF. CDR3 nucleotide sequence: TGTGCCAGCAGCCCGCCTCTAAACAATGAGCAGTTCTTC.

This clone was found a few times. The chain has TRBV19 and TRBJ1-4, with a weak D call TRBD1 (6 bases). The CDR3 has 13 amino acids. The V gene lost 3 bases and the J gene lost 11 bases, with 13 bases spanning the gap. Germline CDR1 LNHDA, CDR2 SQIVND (reference sequence). The CDR3 loop is CASSMRGLGKLFF. DNA for the CDR3: TGTGCCAGTAGTATGAGGGGGTTGGGGAAACTGTTTTTT.